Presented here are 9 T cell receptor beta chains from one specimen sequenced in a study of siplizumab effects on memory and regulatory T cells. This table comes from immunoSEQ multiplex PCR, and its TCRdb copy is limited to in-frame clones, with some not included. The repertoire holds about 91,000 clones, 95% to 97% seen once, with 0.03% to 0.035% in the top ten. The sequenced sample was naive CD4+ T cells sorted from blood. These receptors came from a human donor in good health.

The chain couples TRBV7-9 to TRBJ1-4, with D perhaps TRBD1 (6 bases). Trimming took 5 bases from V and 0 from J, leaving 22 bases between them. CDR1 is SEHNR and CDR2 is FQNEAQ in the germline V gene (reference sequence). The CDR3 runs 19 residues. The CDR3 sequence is CASSHLPTGLRATNEKLFF. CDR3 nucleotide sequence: TGTGCCAGCAGCCATCTTCCGACAGGATTACGGGCAACTAATGAAAAACTGTTTTTT. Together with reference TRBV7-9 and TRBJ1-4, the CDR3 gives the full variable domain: DTGVSQNPRHKITKRGQNVTFRCDPISEHNRLYWYRQTLGQGPEFLTYFQNEAQLEKSRLLSDRFSAERPKGSFSTLEIQRTEQGDSAMYLCASSHLPTGLRATNEKLFFGSGTQLSVL.

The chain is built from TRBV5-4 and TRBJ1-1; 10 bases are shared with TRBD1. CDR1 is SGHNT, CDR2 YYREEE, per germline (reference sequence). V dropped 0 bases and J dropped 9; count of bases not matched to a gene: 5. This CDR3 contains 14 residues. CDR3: CASSLEGQGVKAFF. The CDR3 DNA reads TGTGCCAGCAGCTTGGAAGGACAGGGGGTAAAAGCTTTCTTT.

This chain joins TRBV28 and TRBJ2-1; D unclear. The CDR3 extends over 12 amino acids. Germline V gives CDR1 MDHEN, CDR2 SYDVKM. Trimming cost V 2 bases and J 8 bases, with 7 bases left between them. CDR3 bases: TGTGCCAGCAGTTTAAGGTCGGATGAGCAGTTCTTC. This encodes CASSLRSDEQFF.

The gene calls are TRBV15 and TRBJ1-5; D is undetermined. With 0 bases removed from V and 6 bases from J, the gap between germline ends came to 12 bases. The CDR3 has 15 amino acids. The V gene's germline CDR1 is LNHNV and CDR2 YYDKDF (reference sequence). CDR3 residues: CATSRDPAISQPQHF. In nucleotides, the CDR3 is TGTGCCACCAGCAGAGACCCCGCCATCAGTCAGCCCCAGCATTTT.

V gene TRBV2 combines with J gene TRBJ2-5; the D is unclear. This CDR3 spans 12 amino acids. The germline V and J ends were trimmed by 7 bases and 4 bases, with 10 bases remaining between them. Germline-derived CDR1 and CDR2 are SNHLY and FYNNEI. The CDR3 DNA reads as TGTGCCAGCAAGGCCTTCGGAGAGACCCAGTACTTC. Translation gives CASKAFGETQYF.

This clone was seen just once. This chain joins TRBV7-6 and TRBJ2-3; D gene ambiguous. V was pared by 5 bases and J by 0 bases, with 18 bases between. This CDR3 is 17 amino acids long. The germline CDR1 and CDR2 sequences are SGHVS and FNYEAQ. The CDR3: CASSPPFRFYSTDTQYF. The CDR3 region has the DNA TGTGCCAGCAGCCCACCATTTCGGTTTTATAGCACAGATACGCAGTATTTT.

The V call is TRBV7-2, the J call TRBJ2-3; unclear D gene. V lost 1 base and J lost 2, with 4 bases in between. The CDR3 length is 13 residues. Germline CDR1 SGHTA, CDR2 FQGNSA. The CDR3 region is CASSLGLTDTQYF. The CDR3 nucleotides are TGTGCCAGCAGCTTAGGGCTCACAGATACGCAGTATTTT.

The CDR3 region has the DNA TGTGCCAGCAGTTGGAGCTACTCAAACTATGGCTACACCTTC. Translated: CASSWSYSNYGYTF. The chain is built from TRBV27 and TRBJ1-2, with no clear D. Germline CDR1 is MNHEY and CDR2 is SMNVEV (reference sequence). The CDR3 runs 14 residues. The V end was cut by 4 bases, the J end by 2 bases, with 11 bases between.

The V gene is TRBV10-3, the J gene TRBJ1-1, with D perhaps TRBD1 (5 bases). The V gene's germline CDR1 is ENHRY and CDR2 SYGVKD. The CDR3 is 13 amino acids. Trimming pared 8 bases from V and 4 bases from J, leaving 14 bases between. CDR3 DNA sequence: TGTGCCATCTCAAGTGGGGGAGGCACTGAAGCTTTCTTT. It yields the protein CAISSGGGTEAFF.